This TCR beta chain emerged from a study of response to subunit inactivated influenza vaccine. MiXCR, run by TCRdb on the RT-PCR reads, gives a single entry per CDR3 protein. The data show roughly 540,000 distinct CDR3 sequences, with 20% to 25% seen just once and 2.8% held by the top ten. This clonotype was detected only a few times. The CDR3 totals 15 residues. The germline V gene has CDR1 KGHDR and CDR2 SFDVKD. Trimming took off 4 bases at V and 4 bases at J, with 15 bases between the two ends. Separately, the same data were catalogued under a study of T cells expressing NK-cell markers. That report adds: TCR beta libraries carry UMIs added by 5'RACE template switching.

This chain joins TRBV24-1 and TRBJ2-5; D uncertain. The TCR sequence derives from a man in his fifties who received an inactivated influenza vaccine. The sample was CD4+ T cells sorted from PBMCs, taken approximately 13 days after vaccination. CDR3 nucleotides: TGTGCCACCAGTGACCCTACAAGGGTGCCAGAGACCCAGTACTTC. It specifies CATSDPTRVPETQYF.